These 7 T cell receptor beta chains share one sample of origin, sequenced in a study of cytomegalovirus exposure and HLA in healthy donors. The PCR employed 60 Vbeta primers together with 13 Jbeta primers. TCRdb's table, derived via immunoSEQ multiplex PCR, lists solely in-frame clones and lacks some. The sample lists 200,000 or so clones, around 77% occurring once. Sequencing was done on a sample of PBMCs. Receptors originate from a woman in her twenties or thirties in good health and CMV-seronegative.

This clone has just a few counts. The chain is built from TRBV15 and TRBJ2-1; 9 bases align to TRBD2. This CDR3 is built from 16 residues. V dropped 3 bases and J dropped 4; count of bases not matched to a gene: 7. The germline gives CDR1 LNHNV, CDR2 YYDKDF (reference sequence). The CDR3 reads CATSRIASGIYNEQFF. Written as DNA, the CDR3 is TGTGCCACCAGCAGGATAGCTAGCGGGATTTACAATGAGCAGTTCTTC.

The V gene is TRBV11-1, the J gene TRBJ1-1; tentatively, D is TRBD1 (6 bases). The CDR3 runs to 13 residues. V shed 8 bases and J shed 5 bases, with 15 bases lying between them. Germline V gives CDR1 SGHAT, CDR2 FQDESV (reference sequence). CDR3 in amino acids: CASGLTGNTEAFF. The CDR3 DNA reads TGTGCCAGCGGCCTAACAGGGAATACTGAAGCTTTCTTT.

The CDR3 region has the DNA TGCGCCAGCAGCAAACAGGGGGCTGGAGAGACCCAGTACTTC. Translation gives CASSKQGAGETQYF. The chain combines TRBV4-1 with TRBJ2-5, with TRBD1 identical over 9 bases. CDR1 and CDR2 (germline): MGHRA, YSYEKL. The V segment lost 5 bases and the J segment 4 bases; nucleotides outside the gene matches: 5. The CDR3 runs to 14 residues.

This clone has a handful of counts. CDR3 coding DNA: TGTGCCAGCAGTGGCAGGGCCGGGGAGCTGTTTTTT. Encoded protein: CASSGRAGELFF. The genes are TRBV2 and TRBJ2-2, with D tentatively TRBD1 (5 bases). Germline V gene lookup returns CDR1 SNHLY and CDR2 FYNNEI. This CDR3 contains 12 residues. Trimming took off 4 bases at V and 6 bases at J, with 6 bases between the two ends.

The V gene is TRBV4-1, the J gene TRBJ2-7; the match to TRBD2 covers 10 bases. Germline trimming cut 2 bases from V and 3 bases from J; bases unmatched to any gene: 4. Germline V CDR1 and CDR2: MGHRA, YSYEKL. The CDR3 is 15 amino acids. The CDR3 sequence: CASSQTSGVFYEQYF. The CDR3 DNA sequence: TGCGCCAGCAGCCAAACTAGCGGGGTGTTCTACGAGCAGTACTTC.

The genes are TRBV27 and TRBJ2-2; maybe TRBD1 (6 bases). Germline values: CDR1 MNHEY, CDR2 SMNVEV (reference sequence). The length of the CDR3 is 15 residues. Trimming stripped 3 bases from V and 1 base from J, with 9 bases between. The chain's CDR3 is CASSFGTKNTGELFF. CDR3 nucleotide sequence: TGTGCCAGCAGTTTCGGGACAAAGAACACCGGGGAGCTGTTTTTT.

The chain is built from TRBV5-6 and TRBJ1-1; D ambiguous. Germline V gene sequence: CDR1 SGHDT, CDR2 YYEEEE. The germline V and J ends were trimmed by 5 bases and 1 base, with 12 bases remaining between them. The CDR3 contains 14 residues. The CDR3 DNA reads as TGTGCCAGCAGTTACGGTTCAGGGAACACTGAAGCTTTCTTT. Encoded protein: CASSYGSGNTEAFF.